The 8 T cell receptor beta chains reported below all come from one sample, sequenced in a study of T cell responses to AZD1222 COVID-19 vaccine. The assay was immunoSEQ multiplex PCR, and TCRdb's table has in-frame clones only and misses some. The data contain approximately 90,000 clones, over 85% of them seen just once; the ten biggest clones take up 2.2%. The source material was peripheral blood, sampled on day 0 of AZD1222 vaccination. These receptors came from an adult in good health.

The chain employs TRBV5-1 and TRBJ2-1, with TRBD1 matching over 8 bases. J was trimmed by 8 bases and V by 4 bases; bases with no gene match: 14. The CDR3 has 16 residues. The germline gives CDR1 SGHRS, CDR2 YFSETQ. CDR3 nucleotides: TGCGCCAGCAGCGGAACCGCAGGGACAGGTGTCGATGAGCAGTTCTTC. It encodes CASSGTAGTGVDEQFF.

V and J are TRBV19 and TRBJ1-1; D is possibly TRBD1 (5 bases). Trimming took 7 bases from V and 4 from J, leaving 7 bases between them. In germline, CDR1 is LNHDA, CDR2 SQIVND (reference sequence). The CDR3 length is 11 residues. CDR3 amino acids: CASTRATEAFF. The CDR3 nucleotides read TGTGCCAGTACCAGGGCCACTGAAGCTTTCTTT. Using reference TRBV19 and TRBJ1-1 for the parts outside the CDR3, the full variable domain is DGGITQSPKYLFRKEGQNVTLSCEQNLNHDAMYWYRQDPGQGLRLIYYSQIVNDFQKGDIAEGYSVSREKKESFPLTVTSAQKNPTAFYLCASTRATEAFFGQGTRLTVV.

The chain is built from TRBV19 and TRBJ1-1, with D perhaps TRBD1 (6 bases). V was clipped by 3 bases and J by 3 bases, with 14 bases between them. The CDR3 spans 15 residues. Per the germline V gene, CDR1 is LNHDA and CDR2 is SQIVND (reference sequence). The CDR3 spells CASSMYTGIHTEAFF. CDR3 bases: TGTGCCAGTAGTATGTATACAGGGATTCACACTGAAGCTTTCTTT.

V and J are TRBV5-8 and TRBJ2-1, with 7 bases lining up with TRBD2. Germline loops: CDR1 SGHTS, CDR2 YDEGEE. This CDR3 has 16 residues. The V segment lost 4 bases and the J segment 7 bases; nucleotides outside the gene matches: 14. The CDR3 reads CASSRGTGTNLNEQFF. In DNA, the CDR3 is TGTGCCAGCAGCCGGGGGACCGGGACTAATTTGAATGAGCAGTTCTTC. The complete variable domain, with remaining parts taken from reference TRBV5-8 and TRBJ2-1, reads EAGVTQSPTHLIKTRGQQATLRCSPISGHTSVYWYQQALGLGLQFLLWYDEGEERNRGNFPPRFSGRQFPNYSSELNVNALELEDSALYLCASSRGTGTNLNEQFFGPGTRLTVL.

This chain links TRBV19 with TRBJ1-5; no reliable D call. V lost 4 bases and J 4 bases, leaving 11 bases between the germline ends. Germline assignment: CDR1 LNHDA and CDR2 SQIVND (reference sequence). This CDR3 is 14 amino acids long. As DNA, the CDR3 is TGTGCCAGTAGTAAGTTTGGCGAGAATCAGCCCCAGCATTTT. Translated: CASSKFGENQPQHF. The variable domain in full, completed from reference TRBV19 and TRBJ1-5, reads DGGITQSPKYLFRKEGQNVTLSCEQNLNHDAMYWYRQDPGQGLRLIYYSQIVNDFQKGDIAEGYSVSREKKESFPLTVTSAQKNPTAFYLCASSKFGENQPQHFGDGTRLSIL.

The rearrangement links TRBV2 to TRBJ2-1; no clear D gene. This CDR3 has 13 residues. Germline CDR1 and CDR2: SNHLY and FYNNEI. V lost 4 bases and J lost 4, with 8 bases in between. The CDR3 nucleotides read TGTGCCAGCAGTGTCGGCAAATACAATGAGCAGTTCTTC. It is translated as CASSVGKYNEQFF.

The chain recombines TRBV6-5 with TRBJ2-1; no reliable D call. The V and J ends lost 0 bases and 6 bases respectively, with 12 bases between them. The CDR3 spans 15 residues. CDR1 and CDR2 from the germline V gene are MNHEY and SVGAGI. CDR3 nucleotides: TGTGCCAGCAGTTACTCAGGCGGATCGGTCAATGAGCAGTTCTTC. This translates into CASSYSGGSVNEQFF.

The sample holds one count of this clone. The rearrangement uses TRBV3-1 (or the pseudogene TRBV3-2) and TRBJ1-2; a weak D match, TRBD1 (5 bases). CDR3 length: 15 amino acids. The V end lost 3 bases, the J end lost 5 bases, and 16 bases lay between the germline ends. Germline CDR1 LGHDT, CDR2 YNNKEL (reference sequence). The CDR3 nucleotides read TGTGCCAGCAGCCATAGTCAGGGAAATTTTTATGGCTACACCTTC. It is translated as CASSHSQGNFYGYTF.